This T cell receptor beta chain was captured by sequencing in a study of long-term antiretroviral therapy in people with HIV. At the level of the study: The study's earliest collections predate the 2015 immediate-ART recommendation by about a decade. Study-wide points: Specimen acquisition occurred between about 2004 and 2018, potentially under older ART regimens.

With regard to this clone: Antigen: not known.

The assay used was immunoSEQ (version v3.0), run at survey level. Generated by immunoSEQ multiplex PCR, the TCRdb table keeps only in-frame clones and is missing some. The data show 15,000 to 20,000 clones, with around 79% seen just once and roughly 8% held by the top ten. Germline CDR1 is SEHNR and CDR2 is FQNEAQ (reference sequence). This CDR3 has 16 residues. V lost 5 bases, J lost 1 base, and 14 bases lay in between. The sequence derives from a man younger than 45 with HIV. Sequenced material: unsorted PBMCs, taken at the start of antiretroviral therapy. The rearrangement joins TRBV7-9 to TRBJ2-2; the D gene could be TRBD1 or TRBD2 (5 bases each). This chain's CDR3 is CASSPEGQGNTGELFF. CDR3 bases: TGTGCCAGCAGCCCTGAGGGGCAGGGGAACACCGGGGAGCTGTTTTTT.